This T cell receptor (beta chain) was sequenced in a study of glioma-infiltrating T cells (dated by TCRdb to between 2015 and 2016). For the study in its entirety: TCR alpha- and beta-chain repertoires were sequenced from glioma tissue, non-neoplastic brain tissue and matched peripheral blood mononuclear cells. Three low-grade glioma patients, several primary glioblastoma patients, and three non-glioma patients who contributed non-neoplastic brain tissue made up the paired cohort. To gauge divergence between tissue and blood T-cell populations, every tissue-infiltrating repertoire was compared against the peripheral blood repertoire from the same patient. Study-wide findings and limitations: Group comparisons rested on small numbers: three non-neoplastic, three low-grade glioma and fewer than ten glioblastoma patients. Very few CDR3 sequences were found to be shared between tissue and blood, and this scarcity was attributed to high CDR3 diversity and limited sampling. VJ-independent divergence between tissue and blood was below expectation in non-neoplastic patients but above expectation in all gliomas, especially low-grade gliomas.

Relative to its sample, this clonotype is large (0.1 to 1%). Its antigen is still unknown. Base qualities are missing; no much larger clone stands one base away. TCR alpha and beta CDR3 regions were amplified with the iRepertoire nested amplicon-rescue multiplex PCR (arm-PCR) platform from RNA. For one-step reverse transcription and amplification, 100-400 ng of tissue mRNA or PBMC total RNA was used as input. Following bead purification, Illumina adapters were added by a secondary multiplex PCR, and the libraries were gel-purified between 200 and 400 bp. Demultiplexing relied on internal 6-nucleotide barcodes carried by the libraries. Sequencing of the libraries was done on an Illumina MiSeq using 2x220 or 2x250 nucleotide paired-end reads. Per the original workflow: Paired reads were merged using FLASH 1.2.11 and aligned with BWA-MEM to the GRCh37 human genome, and TRA and TRB reads were then extracted. V and J assignment used an IMGT-derived reference of cassette sequences and CDR3 motifs that included pseudogenes. Three-frame translation of reads was performed, and productive CDR3s were defined as those with a C...FGXG motif and no stop codons. Clonotypes were defined as unique combinations of V-J cassette pair and CDR3 amino acid sequence. Hamming distance filtering was applied to reads, with thresholds set by the sequence error rate of each sample in mapped regions. The public reads were run again by TCRdb, first through fastp at Q25 and then through MiXCR, and only productive beta chains were kept. Identical CDR3 protein sequences are pooled into one entry, listed with their most common genes and DNA. TCRdb, not the original authors, processed these V and J calls. The sample table contains around 2,800 distinct CDR3 sequences; only one count was recorded for approximately 31% of them. Approximately 7.4% of the sample comes from the top ten.

From a lookup of the germline V gene, CDR1 and CDR2 are MNHNS and SASEGT. V drops 7 bases and J drops 0 bases, leaving 13 bases in between. The CDR3 goes from the cysteine to the phenylalanine over 14 residues. The read is trimmed to its CDR3 DNA, 42 bases read in frame from base 1. The sequencing sample was made of glioma tissue, nonneoplastic brain tissue, or PBMCs (not recorded which). The sequence was obtained from a human donor with low-grade glioma or glioblastoma, undergoing nonglioma brain surgery, or in good health (not recorded which). The rearranged segments are TRBV6-1 and TRBJ2-7; the D gene is perhaps TRBD2, from 7 matching bases. The CDR3 protein: CASTWGGGSYEQYF. The nucleotides are TGTGCCAGCACGTGGGGAGGGGGCTCCTACGAGCAGTACTTC.